Each of the 9 T cell receptor delta chains below was sequenced from the same sample in a study of gamma delta lymphoproliferative disorders and STAT genes. Genomic DNA from isolated PBMCs served as the sequencing template. TCRdb re-called the multiplex PCR reads using CATT. The top ten clones hold over 20% of a sample with some 3,800 delta-chain clones, 0.9% to 1.1% of them seen once. The sequenced sample consisted of blood. These receptors all stem from a human donor in good health.

This clone was counted between two and nine times. This likely traces to a read error, being one base from a far larger clone. The same CDR3 arises from other DNA sequences in this sample as well. The chain employs TRDV2 and TRDJ1; 7 nucleotides align to TRDD3. V lost 0 bases to trimming and J lost 3 bases; unmatched junction nucleotides: 18. CDR3 length: 19 amino acids. Germline V gives CDR1 GEAIGNYY, CDR2 EKD. The CDR3 here is CACDTVTNWGREYPDKLIF. The CDR3 DNA reads TGTGCCTGTGACACCGTCACTAATTGGGGGAGAGAATACCCCGATAAACTCATCTTT.

In the case of this clone: TCRdb has a much larger clone's protein, which differs at residue 12 from the translation of this DNA, likely because of a read error; what is shown is the protein translated from the DNA. The V call is TRDV2, the J call TRDJ1; the match to TRDD3 covers 7 bases. The V and J ends lost 0 bases and 1 base, in that order; junction bases with no gene match: 13. This CDR3 spans 18 amino acids. Germline assignment: CDR1 GEAIGNYY and CDR2 EKD. The CDR3 reads CACDTVGDLVGGTDKLIF. CDR3 DNA: TGTGCCTGTGACACCGTGGGGGACCTAGTGGGAGGCACCGATAAACTCATCTTT.

Concerning this clone itself: One base separates it from a far larger clone, so it is likely a read error. This sample includes further DNA sequences coding for the same CDR3. V gene TRDV1 combines with J gene TRDJ1; 13 nucleotides align to TRDD3. CDR3 size: 22 residues. Germline CDR1 TSWWSYY, CDR2 QGS. The J segment lost 5 bases and the V segment lost 1 base, leaving 22 bases of the junction unmatched. CDR3 DNA sequence: TGTGCTCTTGGGGAACCCCCCCCCTTCCCATTTACTGGGGGATACGGCAGAGATAAACTCATCTTT. This encodes CALGEPPPFPFTGGYGRDKLIF.

In its sample, this clone was seen a few times. TCRdb lists the protein of a much larger clone for this DNA, which differs at residue 13, so this is likely a read error; the protein given here is translated from the DNA itself. The chain is built from TRDV3 and TRDJ1; TRDD3 matches 12 bases. This CDR3 has 16 amino acids. Germline V CDR1 and CDR2: TVYSNPD, GDNSRS (reference sequence). CDR3 DNA: TGTGCCTTAAGGCATTTCTGGGGGATACGCACCGATGAACTCATCTTT. Translated: CALRHFWGIRTDELIF.

This clone has just a few counts. Translating this DNA gives a protein that differs at residue 12 from the TCRdb one, which belongs to a much larger clone; a read error is likely, and the protein shown is this translation. The rearrangement joins TRDV2 to TRDJ3, with 9 bases aligning to TRDD3. This CDR3 has 17 amino acids. From germline, CDR1 is GEAIGNYY and CDR2 EKD. CDR3 bases: TGTGCCTGTGACACCCTGGGGGATTCCAGGGACGCCCGACAGATGTTTTTC. Its protein is CACDTLGDSRDARQMFF.

For this clone: The protein that TCRdb holds for this DNA derives from a much larger clone and differs from the translated DNA at residue 3, which likely indicates a read error; the protein shown here is translated from the DNA. The chain links TRDV1 to TRDJ1; 8 bases are a match to TRDD3. CDR1 and CDR2 from the germline V gene are TSWWSYY and QGS. This CDR3 is 18 amino acids long. In DNA, the CDR3 is TGTGCTTTTGGGGAACTCTGGGGGAAAGAAGAGTACACCGATAAACTCATCTTT. As protein: CAFGELWGKEEYTDKLIF.

This clone showed up just a few times. A much bigger clone sits one base away, suggesting this may be a read error. The same CDR3 can be traced to other DNA sequences in this sample. J is TRDJ1 and V is TRDV2, with 12 bases aligning to TRDD3. With V trimmed by 1 base and J by 5 bases, 28 bases remained unmatched. In germline, CDR1 is GEAIGNYY, CDR2 EKD. The length of the CDR3 is 23 residues. The CDR3 region has the DNA TGTGCCTGTGACACAATTACGGCTTCCTACCAGACCGGACTGGGGGATACACCTGATAAACTCATCTTT. Amino acid sequence: CACDTITASYQTGLGDTPDKLIF.

This clone was detected a few times. A far larger clone is a single base away, which makes a read error likely. This chain uses TRDV2 with TRDJ3; the D gene is possibly TRDD3 (6 bases). Germline V gene sequence: CDR1 GEAIGNYY, CDR2 EKD. V shed 5 bases and J shed 0 bases, with 22 bases lying between them. The CDR3 consists of 20 residues. Written as DNA, the CDR3 is TGTGCCTGTGGCTACGCAAGGTCTGGGGCAAGCTCCTGGGACACCCGACAGATGTTTTTC. It yields the protein CACGYARSGASSWDTRQMFF.

About this clone itself: A read error is the likely source, as a far larger clone sits one nucleotide away. The same CDR3 arises from other DNA sequences in this sample as well. This rearrangement joins TRDV2 to TRDJ1, with 9 nucleotides matching TRDD3. With 1 base clipped from V and 1 base from J, the junction kept 18 bases outside the gene matches. Per germline, CDR1 GEAIGNYY and CDR2 EKD. The CDR3 runs 20 residues. CDR3 residues: CACDTVGPRYTGGSTDKLIF. CDR3 nucleotide sequence: TGTGCCTGTGACACTGTGGGCCCACGATACACTGGGGGAAGCACCGATAAACTCATCTTT.